This T cell receptor beta chain is from a study of T cell repertoires in cytomegalovirus infection. Study-level background: As its CMV epitopes, the study selected recently identified HLA-C-restricted and well-studied HLA-B-restricted targets. CMV infection and matching HLA type were both indicated by public TCR beta signatures.

Study outcomes and limitations: The cumulative frequency of public TCR beta families distinguished individuals who carried CMV together with the relevant HLA. HLA-C-restricted CMV-specific TCR beta clonotypes prevailed in the ex vivo response.

From the reads, TCRdb called clonotypes with MiXCR, one entry per CDR3 protein. The table has 650,000 to 900,000 distinct CDR3 sequences, 29% seen once. This clonotype was counted between two and nine times. Its target is not known. The receptor was isolated from a human donor in good health (CMV status not recorded). Some clones in this sample may be carry-over from other donors' samples. The source material was cultured CD8+ T cells from PBMCs, sampled from culture after CMV antigen stimulation.

DNA of the CDR3: TGTGCCAGCAGTTGGGGGGACCTGGAGACTGAAGCTTTCTTT. It translates to CASSWGDLETEAFF. The chain combines TRBV6-2 or TRBV6-3 with TRBJ1-1; weak D call: TRBD1 (5 bases). Germline V gene sequence: CDR1 MNHEY, CDR2 SVGEGT. This CDR3 has 14 residues. Trimming removed 4 bases at V and 5 bases at J, with 14 bases between.